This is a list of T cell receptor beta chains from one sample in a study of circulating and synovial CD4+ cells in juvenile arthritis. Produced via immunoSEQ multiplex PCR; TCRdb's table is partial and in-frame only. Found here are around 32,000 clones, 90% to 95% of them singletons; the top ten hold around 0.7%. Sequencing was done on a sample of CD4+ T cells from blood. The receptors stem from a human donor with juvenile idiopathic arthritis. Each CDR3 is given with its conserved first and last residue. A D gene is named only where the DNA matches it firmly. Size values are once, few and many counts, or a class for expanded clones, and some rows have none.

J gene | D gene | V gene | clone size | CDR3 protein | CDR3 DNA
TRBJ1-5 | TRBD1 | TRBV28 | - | CASSFRGGNNQPQHF | TGTGCCAGCAGTTTTAGAGGGGGCAACAATCAGCCCCAGCATTTT
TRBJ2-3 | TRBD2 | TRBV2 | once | CASTRGLAGGQDTQYF | TGTGCCAGCACCCGGGGGCTAGCGGGAGGGCAAGATACGCAGTATTTT
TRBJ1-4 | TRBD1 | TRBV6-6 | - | CASSFRGDGTNEKLFF | TGTGCCAGCAGCTTCAGGGGGGATGGAACTAATGAAAAACTGTTTTTT
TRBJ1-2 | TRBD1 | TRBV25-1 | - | CASSAQTGGSYGYTF | TGTGCCAGCAGTGCCCAGACAGGGGGGAGCTATGGCTACACCTTC
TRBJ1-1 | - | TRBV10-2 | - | CASREGGGETAEAFF | TGCGCCAGCAGGGAGGGGGGCGGAGAAACCGCTGAAGCTTTCTTT
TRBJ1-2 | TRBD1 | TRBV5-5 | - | CASSLGGSGGYTF | TGTGCCAGCAGCTTAGGGGGCTCAGGCGGCTACACCTTC
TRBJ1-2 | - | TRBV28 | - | CATTGPLDYYGYTF | TGTGCCACCACCGGGCCCTTAGACTATTATGGCTACACCTTC
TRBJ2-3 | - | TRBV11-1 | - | CASSGRVDTQYF | TGTGCCAGCAGCGGCAGGGTCGATACGCAGTATTTT
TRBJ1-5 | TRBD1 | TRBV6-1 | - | CASSERQGSYDQPQHF | TGTGCCAGCAGTGAACGACAGGGTTCATATGATCAGCCCCAGCATTTT
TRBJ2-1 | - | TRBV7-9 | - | CASSLHRDKRSSYNEQFF | TGTGCCAGCAGCTTACACCGGGACAAGAGAAGCTCCTACAATGAGCAGTTCTTC
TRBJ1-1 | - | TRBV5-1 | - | CASSPRGSNTEAFF | TGCGCCAGCAGCCCCCGGGGATCGAACACTGAAGCTTTCTTT
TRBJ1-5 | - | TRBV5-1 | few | CASSLSQGQLIQHF | TGCGCCAGCAGCTTGAGTCAGGGCCAGTTGATCCAGCATTTT
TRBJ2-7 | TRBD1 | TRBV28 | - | CASSLIGTGSPEQYF | TGTGCCAGCAGTTTAATTGGGACAGGGAGTCCCGAGCAGTACTTC
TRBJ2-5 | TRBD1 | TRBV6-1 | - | CARGQGGVETQYF | TGTGCTAGGGGACAGGGGGGGGTAGAGACCCAGTACTTC
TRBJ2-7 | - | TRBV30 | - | CAWSVPPQGGLHYEQYF | TGTGCCTGGAGTGTACCCCCGCAGGGGGGCCTTCACTACGAGCAGTACTTC
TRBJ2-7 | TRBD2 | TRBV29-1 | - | CSVEAPWGLAGAGGEQYF | TGCAGCGTTGAAGCCCCCTGGGGTTTAGCGGGAGCTGGAGGCGAGCAGTACTTC
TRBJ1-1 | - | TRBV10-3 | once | CAINSGNTEAFF | TGTGCCATCAACTCGGGGAACACTGAAGCTTTCTTT
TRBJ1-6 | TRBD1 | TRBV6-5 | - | CASTLGQNNSPLHF | TGTGCCAGCACCCTGGGACAGAATAATTCACCCCTCCACTTT
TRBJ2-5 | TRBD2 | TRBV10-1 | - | CASRGGGIQETQYF | TGCGCCAGCAGGGGCGGGGGGATCCAAGAGACCCAGTACTTC
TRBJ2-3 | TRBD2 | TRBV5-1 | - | CASSLASRGGTDTQYF | TGCGCCAGCAGCTTGGCGTCGCGGGGGGGCACAGATACGCAGTATTTT
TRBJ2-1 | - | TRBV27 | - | CASSFRGAYSEQFF | TGTGCCAGCAGTTTTCGGGGGGCCTATAGTGAGCAGTTCTTC
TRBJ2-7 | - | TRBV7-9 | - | CASSLGGVSYEQYF | TGTGCCAGCAGCTTAGGGGGGGTCTCCTACGAGCAGTACTTC
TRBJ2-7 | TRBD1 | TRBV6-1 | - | CASSEGQGAYEQYF | TGTGCCAGCAGTGAAGGACAGGGAGCCTACGAGCAGTACTTC
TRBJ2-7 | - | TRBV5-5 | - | CASSPGWGGDEQYF | TGTGCCAGCTCCCCGGGGTGGGGCGGGGACGAGCAGTACTTC
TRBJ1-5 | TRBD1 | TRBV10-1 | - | CASSGGTVNQPQHF | TGCGCCAGCAGTGGAGGGACAGTCAATCAGCCCCAGCATTTT
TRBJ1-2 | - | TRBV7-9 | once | CASSSLQGNYGYTF | TGTGCCAGCAGCTCACTACAGGGTAACTATGGCTACACCTTC
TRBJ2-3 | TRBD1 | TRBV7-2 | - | CASSTGQGRTDTQYF | TGTGCCAGCAGCACGGGACAGGGGCGCACAGATACGCAGTATTTT
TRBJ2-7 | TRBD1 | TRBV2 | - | CASSSDREDEQYF | TGTGCCAGCAGTTCTGACAGGGAAGACGAGCAGTACTTC
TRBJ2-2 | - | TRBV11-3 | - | CASSFGFNTGELFF | TGTGCCAGCAGCTTTGGCTTCAACACCGGGGAGCTGTTTTTT